A selection of T cell receptor beta chains follows, all from one sample in a study of graft-versus-host responses after intestinal transplantation. These receptors have no identified antigens. Repertoires were generated with immunoSEQ multiplex PCR, while TCRdb's copy carries only in-frame clones and drops some. Of about 99,000 clones listed, 80% to 95% were seen once; the top ten hold about 0.072%. The specimen was unstimulated CD8+ T cells sorted from spleen or lymph node cells, collected before transplant. Every receptor here comes from a human donor who was the organ donor for an intestinal transplant. The CDR3 runs from the conserved cysteine through the conserved F or W. The D gene is left open where the match is weak. Expanded clones are given a class, and other clones once, few, many or no size at all.

V	size	J	D	DNA	CDR3
TRBV29-1	-	TRBJ1-1	-	TGCAGCGTTAGACTTGGTTCTGAAGCTTTCTTT	CSVRLGSEAFF
TRBV29-1	-	TRBJ2-5	-	TGCAGCGTTGAAGTTCTAGGTTTCTTAACTCCAAACGAGGGTGCGGAGACCCAGTACTTC	CSVEVLGFLTPNEGAETQYF
TRBV28	-	TRBJ2-7	TRBD1	TGTGCCAGCAGAGAGTCAGGCCGGGCAGGGGGCGACGAGCAGTACTTC	CASRESGRAGGDEQYF
TRBV11-2	-	TRBJ2-7	-	TGTGCCAGCAGCTTAGATCGGGTCGAGCAGTACTTC	CASSLDRVEQYF
TRBV2	-	TRBJ2-2	-	TGTGCCAGCAGCCCGACTAGGGCCGGGGAGCTGTTTTTT	CASSPTRAGELFF
TRBV6-6	-	TRBJ1-5	-	TGTGCCAGCAGTTATCTAGGGGTGAACAATCAGCCCCAGCATTTT	CASSYLGVNNQPQHF
TRBV30	-	TRBJ2-3	-	TGTGCCTGGAGACTGGCAGATACGCAGTATTTT	CAWRLADTQYF
TRBV19	-	TRBJ2-1	TRBD2	TGTGCCAGTAGTAAACGGACTAGCGGGAGTTTTTGGCAAAACAATGAGCAGTTCTTC	CASSKRTSGSFWQNNEQFF
TRBV27	-	TRBJ1-2	-	TGTGCCAGCAGTTTTGAAGGGAGGAATGGCTACACCTTC	CASSFEGRNGYTF
TRBV5-1	-	TRBJ2-3	TRBD2	TGCGCCAGCAGCTTTGAGGGACTAGCGGGGGGGCCTAGCACAGATACGCAGTATTTT	CASSFEGLAGGPSTDTQYF
TRBV5-1	-	TRBJ2-1	-	TGCGCCAGCAGCTTCTACGCGGCCGATGAGCAGTTCTTC	CASSFYAADEQFF
TRBV4-1	-	TRBJ2-1	-	TGCGCCAGCAGCCAAGATCGGAGCTCCTACAATGAGCAGTTCTTC	CASSQDRSSYNEQFF
TRBV5-4	-	TRBJ2-5	TRBD2	TGTGCCAGCAGCCGGAGGACGACTAGCGGGTACCAAGAGACCCAGTACTTC	CASSRRTTSGYQETQYF
TRBV29-1	-	TRBJ2-1	TRBD1	TGCAGCCTAAAACACCCACAGGGGTACAATGAGCAGTTCTTC	CSLKHPQGYNEQFF
TRBV5-1	-	TRBJ2-5	TRBD2	TGCGCCAGCAGCTTGGGGGAGGGAGAGACCCAGTACTTC	CASSLGEGETQYF
TRBV5-4	-	TRBJ2-5	TRBD1	TGTGCCAGCAGCAACGGGGACAGTTTGGAAGAGACCCAGTACTTC	CASSNGDSLEETQYF
TRBV11-3	-	TRBJ2-3	TRBD2	TGTGCCAGCAGCGTTACTAGCGGGGGGGCTAAAGATACGCAGTATTTT	CASSVTSGGAKDTQYF
TRBV7-9	-	TRBJ2-3	TRBD2	TGTGCCAGCAGCATGGGGCCACTAGCGCTGGGGACGCAGTATTTT	CASSMGPLALGTQYF
TRBV13	few	TRBJ1-3	-	TGTGCCAGCAGCTTAGGCCTTCGGGACTCTGGAAACACCATATATTTT	CASSLGLRDSGNTIYF
TRBV4-1	-	TRBJ2-7	TRBD1	TGCGCCAGCAGCCAAACGCAGGGGGCCTACGAGCAGTACTTC	CASSQTQGAYEQYF
TRBV11-2	-	TRBJ1-1	-	TGTGCCAGCAGCTTAGCTGGCTCCTTGGGAGTCACTGAAGCTTTCTTT	CASSLAGSLGVTEAFF
TRBV28	-	TRBJ1-1	-	TGTGCCAGTCTACAGGGGAACACTGAAGCTTTCTTT	CASLQGNTEAFF
TRBV9	-	TRBJ2-2	TRBD1	TGTGCCAGCAGCGTACCCACAGGGGGTAGCGCGAACACCGGGGAGCTGTTTTTT	CASSVPTGGSANTGELFF
TRBV5-1	-	TRBJ1-2	TRBD1	TGCGCCAGCAGCTTGGGACAGGGATGGTATGGCTACACCTTC	CASSLGQGWYGYTF
TRBV6-6	-	TRBJ2-7	-	TGTGCCAGCAGGGCAGGGTTTTCGCGGTACTTC	CASRAGFSRYF
TRBV13	-	TRBJ2-7	TRBD2	TGTGCCAGCAGCCACATTAGCGGGAGGGGGACCGGGGACGAGCAGTACTTC	CASSHISGRGTGDEQYF
TRBV14	-	TRBJ2-5	-	TGTGCCAGCAGCCAAGATTGGACAGCCGAGACCCAGTACTTC	CASSQDWTAETQYF
TRBV4-1	-	TRBJ2-7	TRBD2	TGCGCCAGCAGCCAAGGGGGGACTAGCGGCTACGAGCAGTACTTC	CASSQGGTSGYEQYF
TRBV11-1	-	TRBJ2-6	-	TGTGCCAGCAGCTTTAGCTCGTCCGGGGCCAACGTCCTGACTTTC	CASSFSSSGANVLTF
TRBV15	once	TRBJ1-3	-	TGTGCCACCAGCGGCCACACAGAAAACTCTGGAAACACCATATATTTT	CATSGHTENSGNTIYF
TRBV2	-	TRBJ2-1	-	TGTGCCAGCAGTGAACCGACAGACGAATTAAACAATGAGCAGTTCTTC	CASSEPTDELNNEQFF
TRBV25-1	-	TRBJ1-6	-	TGTGCCAGCAGTTTCACTGAGTATAATTCACCCCTCCACTTT	CASSFTEYNSPLHF
TRBV7-9	-	TRBJ2-7	TRBD1	TGTGCCAGCAGCGGGACAGGGAACCCCGTGCAGTACTTC	CASSGTGNPVQYF
TRBV12-5	once	TRBJ2-2	TRBD1	TGTGCTAGTGGCGACGACCGACAGGGGAGGCCAACCGGGGAGCTGTTTTTT	CASGDDRQGRPTGELFF
TRBV5-4	-	TRBJ2-3	TRBD2	TGTGCCAGCAGCCTCGGGACTAGCGGGAGGCTTGATACGCAGTATTTT	CASSLGTSGRLDTQYF
TRBV6-1	-	TRBJ1-6	-	TGTGCCAGCGGGCGCGGGCATAATTCACCCCTCCACTTT	CASGRGHNSPLHF
TRBV30	once	TRBJ1-4	TRBD1	TGTGCCTGGAGTGTACCGGACAGGCTTAATGAAAAACTGTTTTTT	CAWSVPDRLNEKLFF